This T cell receptor (beta chain) was profiled in a study of shared clonotypes between healthy human individuals. Regarding the study as a whole: The study generally estimated greater richness for naive than memory subsets. Lower generation probabilities were found for non-shared clonotypes than for those shared by all four donors. Clonotype sharing among donors likely depends on sequencing depth.

This clone showed up just a few times. The antigen is not known. The same CDR3 also results from other DNA sequences found in this sample. Assay execution proceeded at the deep level. Some clones are missing from TCRdb's copy, which holds only in-frame ones; the method was immunoSEQ multiplex PCR. The sample holds approximately 320,000 clones, roughly 84% seen once. V lost 2 bases, J lost 2 bases, and 2 bases stayed unmatched. CDR1 ENHRY and CDR2 SYGVKD come from the germline V gene. CDR3 size: 14 residues. The source is a man aged 18 to 30 in good health. The genes are TRBV10-3 and TRBJ2-7, with 8 bases matching TRBD1. Material: memory CD8+ T cells sorted from blood. Sample subset: CD45RO+ cells pooled with CCR7-negative TemRA cells. CDR3 nucleotide sequence: TGTGCCATCAGTGAGGGACAGGGCGCCTACGAGCAGTACTTC. Amino acids: CAISEGQGAYEQYF.